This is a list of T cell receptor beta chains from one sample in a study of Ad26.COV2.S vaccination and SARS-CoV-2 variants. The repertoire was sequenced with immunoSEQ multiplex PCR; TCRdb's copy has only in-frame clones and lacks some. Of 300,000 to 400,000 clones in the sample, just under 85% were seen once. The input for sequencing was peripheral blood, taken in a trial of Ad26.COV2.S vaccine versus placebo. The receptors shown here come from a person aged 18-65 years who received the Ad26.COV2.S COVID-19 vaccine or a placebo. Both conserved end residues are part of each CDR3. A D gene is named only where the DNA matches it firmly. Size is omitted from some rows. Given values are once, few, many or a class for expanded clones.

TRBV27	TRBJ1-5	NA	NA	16	CASSLSAGLMGQPQHF	TGTGCCAGCAGTTTATCCGCAGGGCTCATGGGTCAGCCCCAGCATTTT
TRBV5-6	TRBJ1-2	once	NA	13	CASSFGVGDGYTF	TGTGCCAGCAGCTTTGGGGTTGGGGATGGCTACACCTTC
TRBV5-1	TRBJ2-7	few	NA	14	CASSLGTGGYEQYF	TGCGCCAGCAGCTTGGGCACAGGTGGTTACGAGCAGTACTTC
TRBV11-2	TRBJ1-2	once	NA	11	CASSLGHGYTF	TGTGCCAGCAGCTTAGGGCATGGCTACACCTTC
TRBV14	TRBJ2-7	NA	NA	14	CASSQVYRDHEQYF	TGTGCCAGCAGCCAAGTCTACAGGGACCACGAGCAGTACTTC
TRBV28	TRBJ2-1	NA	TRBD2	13	CASRSGGHNEQFF	TGTGCCAGCAGGAGCGGGGGCCACAATGAGCAGTTCTTC
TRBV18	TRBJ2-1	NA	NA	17	CASSPERQKHLGNEQFF	TGTGCCAGCTCACCAGAAAGACAGAAACATCTCGGGAATGAGCAGTTCTTC
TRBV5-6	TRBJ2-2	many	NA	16	CASSFKSVASTGELFF	TGTGCCAGCAGCTTCAAGTCAGTAGCTAGCACCGGGGAGCTGTTTTTT
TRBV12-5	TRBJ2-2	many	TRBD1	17	CASGLVSGGLGTGELFF	TGTGCTAGTGGTTTGGTCTCAGGGGGTCTGGGCACCGGGGAGCTGTTTTTT
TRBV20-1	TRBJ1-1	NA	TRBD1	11	CSAYRGTEAFF	TGCAGTGCTTACAGGGGCACTGAAGCTTTCTTT
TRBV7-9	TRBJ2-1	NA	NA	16	CASRKPTSFPYNEQFF	TGTGCCAGCAGAAAACCGACTAGTTTCCCCTACAATGAGCAGTTCTTC
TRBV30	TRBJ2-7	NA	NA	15	CAWSLGLAYSYEQYF	TGTGCCTGGAGTTTAGGTCTAGCGTACTCCTACGAGCAGTACTTC
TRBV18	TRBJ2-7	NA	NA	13	CASSPGQASEQYF	TGTGCCAGCTCACCGGGACAAGCCTCCGAGCAGTACTTC
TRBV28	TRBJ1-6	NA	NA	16	CASSSQWAPLDSPLHF	TGTGCCAGCAGTTCCCAATGGGCCCCCCTGGATTCACCCCTCCACTTT
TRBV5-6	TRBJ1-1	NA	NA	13	CASSLGTQAEAFF	TGTGCCAGCAGCTTGGGGACTCAGGCTGAAGCTTTCTTT
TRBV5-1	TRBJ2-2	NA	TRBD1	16	CASSFLGDRDPGELFF	TGCGCCAGCAGCTTCCTAGGGGACAGGGACCCCGGGGAGCTGTTTTTT
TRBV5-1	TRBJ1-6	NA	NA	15	CASSLDREGGSPLHF	TGCGCCAGCAGCTTGGACAGGGAAGGGGGGTCACCCCTCCACTTT
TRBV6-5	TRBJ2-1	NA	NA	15	CASTPRGSGLNEQFF	TGTGCCAGCACCCCTAGGGGGTCGGGCCTCAATGAGCAGTTCTTC
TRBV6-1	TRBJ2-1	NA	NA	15	CASSDRSGIYNEQFF	TGTGCCAGCAGTGATCGGTCGGGAATCTACAATGAGCAGTTCTTC
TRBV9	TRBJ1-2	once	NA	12	CASSGPLGGYTF	TGTGCCAGCAGCGGACCCCTTGGGGGCTACACCTTC
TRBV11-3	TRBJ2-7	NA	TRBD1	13	CASSADRSYEQYF	TGTGCCAGCAGCGCGGACAGGTCCTACGAGCAGTACTTC
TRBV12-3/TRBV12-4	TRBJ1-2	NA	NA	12	CASSLMGYGYTF	TGTGCCAGCAGTTTGATGGGTTATGGCTACACCTTC
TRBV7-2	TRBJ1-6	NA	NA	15	CASSFIQVNYSPLHF	TGTGCCAGCAGCTTTATTCAGGTTAATTATTCACCCCTCCACTTT
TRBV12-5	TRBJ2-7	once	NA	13	CASGFTGTSEQYF	TGTGCTAGTGGTTTCACCGGGACATCCGAGCAGTACTTC
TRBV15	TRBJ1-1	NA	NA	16	CATSREPTGPNTEAFF	TGTGCCACCAGCAGAGAGCCCACAGGGCCGAACACTGAAGCTTTCTTT
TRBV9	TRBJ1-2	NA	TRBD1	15	CASSAGGQGLYGYTF	TGTGCCAGCAGCGCTGGGGGACAGGGCCTCTATGGCTACACCTTC
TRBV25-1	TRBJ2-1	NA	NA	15	CASSEDLHSYNEQFF	TGTGCCAGCAGTGAAGATCTACACTCCTACAATGAGCAGTTCTTC
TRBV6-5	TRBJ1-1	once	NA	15	CASSYSPVSNTEAFF	TGTGCCAGCAGTTACTCTCCAGTATCGAACACTGAAGCTTTCTTT
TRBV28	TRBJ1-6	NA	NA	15	CASSPPTETGSPLHF	TGTGCCAGCAGTCCTCCGACCGAGACGGGGTCACCCCTCCACTTT
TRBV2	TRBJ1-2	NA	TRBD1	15	CASSENPGTGYGYTF	TGTGCCAGCAGTGAAAATCCGGGGACAGGGTATGGCTACACCTTC
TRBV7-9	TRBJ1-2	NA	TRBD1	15	CASSRKGQGNYGYTF	TGTGCCAGCAGCCGTAAGGGACAGGGGAACTATGGCTACACCTTC
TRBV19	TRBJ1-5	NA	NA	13	CASSPGMGQPQHF	TGTGCCAGTAGTCCAGGGATGGGTCAGCCCCAGCATTTT
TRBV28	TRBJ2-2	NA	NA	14	CASRPGGNTGELFF	TGTGCCAGCAGGCCCGGGGGGAACACCGGGGAGCTGTTTTTT
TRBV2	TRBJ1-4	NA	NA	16	CASSDTGTATNEKLFF	TGTGCCAGCAGCGATACAGGGACCGCAACTAATGAAAAACTGTTTTTT
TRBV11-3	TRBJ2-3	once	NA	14	CASSLDRPRSPQYF	TGTGCCAGCAGCTTAGATCGTCCCCGCTCGCCGCAGTATTTT
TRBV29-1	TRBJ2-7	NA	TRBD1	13	CSVFAGGNYEQYF	TGCAGCGTTTTCGCAGGGGGTAATTACGAGCAGTACTTC
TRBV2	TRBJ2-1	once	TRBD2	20	CASSVPGLAGGPSSYNEQFF	TGTGCCAGCAGTGTTCCGGGACTAGCGGGGGGCCCGAGCTCCTACAATGAGCAGTTCTTC
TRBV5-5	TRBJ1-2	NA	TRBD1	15	CASSEGTGLNYGYTF	TGTGCCAGCAGCGAGGGGACAGGCCTGAACTATGGCTACACCTTC
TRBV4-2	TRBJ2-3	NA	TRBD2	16	CASSSRLGLASNTQYF	TGTGCCAGCAGCTCTCGTTTGGGACTAGCATCTAATACGCAGTATTTT
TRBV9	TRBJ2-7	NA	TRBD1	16	CASSANPRQGAYEQYF	TGTGCCAGCAGCGCTAACCCTCGACAGGGAGCCTACGAGCAGTACTTC
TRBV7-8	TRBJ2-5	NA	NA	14	CASSLAGAQKTQYF	TGTGCCAGCAGCTTAGCGGGGGCCCAAAAGACCCAGTACTTC
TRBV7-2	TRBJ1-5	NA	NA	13	CASSSGVGQPQHF	TGTGCCAGCAGTTCAGGGGTGGGTCAGCCCCAGCATTTT
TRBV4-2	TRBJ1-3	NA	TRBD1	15	CASSQEATGKNTIYF	TGTGCCAGCAGCCAAGAAGCGACAGGGAAAAACACCATATATTTT
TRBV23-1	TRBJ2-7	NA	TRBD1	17	CASSQDLKDRGKFEQYF	TGCGCCAGCAGTCAAGATCTGAAGGACAGGGGGAAGTTCGAGCAGTACTTC
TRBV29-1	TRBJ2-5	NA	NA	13	CSVDGQGQETQYF	TGCAGCGTTGATGGGCAGGGGCAAGAGACCCAGTACTTC
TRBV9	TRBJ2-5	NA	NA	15	CASSVGGGRPETQYF	TGTGCCAGCAGCGTAGGTGGAGGGCGACCCGAGACCCAGTACTTC
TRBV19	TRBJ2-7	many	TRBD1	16	CASRNRQGSALDEQYF	TGTGCCAGTCGGAACAGACAGGGTTCCGCGCTTGACGAGCAGTACTTC
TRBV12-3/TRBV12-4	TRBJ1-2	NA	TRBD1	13	CASSPDRVDGYTF	TGTGCCAGCAGCCCGGACAGGGTGGATGGCTACACCTTC
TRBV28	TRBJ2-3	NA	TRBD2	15	CASSLAGLSTDTQYF	TGTGCCAGCAGCCTAGCGGGGTTAAGCACAGATACGCAGTATTTT
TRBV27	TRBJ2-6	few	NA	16	CASSSPLLSGANVLTF	TGTGCCAGCAGTTCCCCCCTCCTCTCTGGGGCCAACGTCCTGACTTTC
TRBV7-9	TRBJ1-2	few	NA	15	CASSSPIDRNYGYTF	TGTGCCAGCAGCTCACCGATTGACAGAAACTATGGCTACACCTTC
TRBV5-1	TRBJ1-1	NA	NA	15	CASSLAGGQTTEAFF	TGCGCCAGCAGCTTGGCCGGTGGGCAGACGACTGAAGCTTTCTTT
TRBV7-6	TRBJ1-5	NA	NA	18	CASSPFPRGGMRNQPQHF	TGTGCCAGCAGCCCGTTCCCAAGGGGAGGAATGCGCAATCAGCCCCAGCATTTT
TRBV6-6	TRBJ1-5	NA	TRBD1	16	CASRGGLGQGARPQHF	TGTGCCAGCAGAGGGGGCCTGGGGCAGGGGGCACGGCCCCAGCATTTT
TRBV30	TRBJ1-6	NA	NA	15	CAWSSNPSPSSPLHF	TGTGCCTGGAGTTCGAATCCGAGCCCGAGCTCACCCCTCCACTTT
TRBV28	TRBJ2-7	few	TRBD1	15	CASTGLPQGAREQYF	TGTGCCAGCACGGGTCTTCCTCAGGGGGCGAGGGAGCAGTACTTC